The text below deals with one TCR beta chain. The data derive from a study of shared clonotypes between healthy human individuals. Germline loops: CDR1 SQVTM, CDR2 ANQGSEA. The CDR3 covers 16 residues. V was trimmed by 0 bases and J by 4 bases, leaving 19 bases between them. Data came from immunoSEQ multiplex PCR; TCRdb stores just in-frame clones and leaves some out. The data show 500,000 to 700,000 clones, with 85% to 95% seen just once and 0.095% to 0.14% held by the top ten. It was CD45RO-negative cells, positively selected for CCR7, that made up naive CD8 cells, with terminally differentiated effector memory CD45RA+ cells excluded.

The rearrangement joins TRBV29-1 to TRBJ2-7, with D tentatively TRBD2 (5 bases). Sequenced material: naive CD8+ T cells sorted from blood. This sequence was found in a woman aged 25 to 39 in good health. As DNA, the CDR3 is TGCAGCGTTGAAGAGAACCCGGGGTCGCCTTGGTACGAGCAGTACTTC. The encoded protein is CSVEENPGSPWYEQYF.